This T cell receptor beta chain comes out of a study of cytomegalovirus exposure and HLA in healthy donors. Remarks on this clone: Its antigen is unidentified.

PCR involved 60 Vbeta and 13 Jbeta primers. TCRdb keeps only in-frame clones here, not all; method: immunoSEQ multiplex PCR. The table shows 95,000 to 150,000 clones, with around 72% occurring only once. The junction had 4 bases not matched to a gene; V was cut back by 0 bases and J by 2 bases. The CDR3 consists of 15 residues. The germline gives CDR1 MNHEY, CDR2 SVGAGI. Whole-study findings and limits: One cluster of highly shared sequence variants probably arose as a sequencing artifact. Most of the TCR beta V segments (in an earlier analysis) were productive either about 87% or about 30% of the time. There were several of the most significant clusters that appeared linked to common viral pathogens in a later analysis. Some TCR beta chains (more than 150 of them) were listed as cytomegalovirus-associated.

Sequencing was performed on PBMCs. This chain links TRBV6-5 with TRBJ2-7, with 7 nucleotides matching TRBD1. The receptor's source is a woman aged 40-49 years in good health and CMV-seropositive. Here the CDR3 reads CASSYSLQGPYEQYF. The CDR3 bases are TGTGCCAGCAGTTACTCCCTACAGGGGCCCTACGAGCAGTACTTC.